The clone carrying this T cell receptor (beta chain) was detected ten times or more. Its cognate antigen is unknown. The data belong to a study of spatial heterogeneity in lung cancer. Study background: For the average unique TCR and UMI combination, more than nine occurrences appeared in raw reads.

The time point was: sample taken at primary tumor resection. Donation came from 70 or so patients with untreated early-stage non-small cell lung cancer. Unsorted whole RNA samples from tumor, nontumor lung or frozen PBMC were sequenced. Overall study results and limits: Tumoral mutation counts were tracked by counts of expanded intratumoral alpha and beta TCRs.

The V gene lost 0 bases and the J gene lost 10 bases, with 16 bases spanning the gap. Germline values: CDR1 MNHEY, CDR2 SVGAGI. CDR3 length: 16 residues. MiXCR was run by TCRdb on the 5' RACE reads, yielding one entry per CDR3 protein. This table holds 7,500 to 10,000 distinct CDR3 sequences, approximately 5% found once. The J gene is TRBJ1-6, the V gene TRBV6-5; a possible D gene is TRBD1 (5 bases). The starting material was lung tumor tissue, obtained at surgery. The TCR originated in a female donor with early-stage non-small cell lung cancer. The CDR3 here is CASSYSGRSHGSPLHF. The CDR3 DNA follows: TGTGCCAGCAGTTACTCGGGGCGTTCCCACGGATCACCCCTCCACTTT.